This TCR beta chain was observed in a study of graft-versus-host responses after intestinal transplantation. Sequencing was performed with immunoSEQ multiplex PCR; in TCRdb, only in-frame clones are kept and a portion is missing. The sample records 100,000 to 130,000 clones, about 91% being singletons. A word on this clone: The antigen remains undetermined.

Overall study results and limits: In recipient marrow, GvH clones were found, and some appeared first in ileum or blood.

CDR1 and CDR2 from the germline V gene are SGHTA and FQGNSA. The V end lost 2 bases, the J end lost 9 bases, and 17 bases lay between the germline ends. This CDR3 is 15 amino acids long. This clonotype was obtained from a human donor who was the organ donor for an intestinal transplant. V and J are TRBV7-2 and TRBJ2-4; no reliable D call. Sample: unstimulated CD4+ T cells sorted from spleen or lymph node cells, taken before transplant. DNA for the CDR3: TGTGCCAGCAGCTTATTTCCAGACCGGTCGGGCATTCAGTACTTC. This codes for CASSLFPDRSGIQYF.